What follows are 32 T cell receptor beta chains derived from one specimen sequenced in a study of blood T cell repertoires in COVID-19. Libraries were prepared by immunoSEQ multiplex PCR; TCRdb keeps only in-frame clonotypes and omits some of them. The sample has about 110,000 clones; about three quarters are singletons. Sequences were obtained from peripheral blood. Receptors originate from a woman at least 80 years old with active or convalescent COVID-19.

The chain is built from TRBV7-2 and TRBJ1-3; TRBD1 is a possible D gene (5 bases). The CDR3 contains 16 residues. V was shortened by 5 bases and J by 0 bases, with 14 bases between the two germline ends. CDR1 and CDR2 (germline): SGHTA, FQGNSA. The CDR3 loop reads CASSPHQGTSGNTIYF. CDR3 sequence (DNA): TGTGCCAGCAGCCCCCATCAGGGTACCTCTGGAAACACCATATATTTT. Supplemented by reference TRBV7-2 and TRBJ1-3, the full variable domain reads GAGVSQSPSNKVTEKGKDVELRCDPISGHTALYWYRQSLGQGLEFLIYFQGNSAPDKSGLPSDRFSAERTGGSVSTLTIQRTQQEDSAVYLCASSPHQGTSGNTIYFGEGSWLTVV.

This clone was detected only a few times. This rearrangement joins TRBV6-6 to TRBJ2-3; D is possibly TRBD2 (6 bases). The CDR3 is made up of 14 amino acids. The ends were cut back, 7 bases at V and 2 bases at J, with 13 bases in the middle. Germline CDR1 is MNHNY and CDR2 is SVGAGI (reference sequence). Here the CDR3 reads CASKVGLSTDTQYF. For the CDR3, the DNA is TGTGCCAGCAAAGTGGGACTTTCCACAGATACGCAGTATTTT.

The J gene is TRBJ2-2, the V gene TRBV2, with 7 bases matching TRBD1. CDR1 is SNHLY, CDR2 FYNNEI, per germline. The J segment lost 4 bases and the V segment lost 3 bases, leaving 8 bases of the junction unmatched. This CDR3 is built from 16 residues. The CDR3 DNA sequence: TGTGCCAGCAGTGATTTAGGGACAGTAGTCACCGGGGAGCTGTTTTTT. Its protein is CASSDLGTVVTGELFF.

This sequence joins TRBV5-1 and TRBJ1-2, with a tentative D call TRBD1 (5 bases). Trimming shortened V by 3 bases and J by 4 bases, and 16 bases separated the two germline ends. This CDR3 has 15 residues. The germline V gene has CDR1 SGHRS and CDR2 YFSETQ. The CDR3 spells CASSYWAGLTYGYTF. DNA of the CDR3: TGCGCCAGCAGCTACTGGGCAGGGCTGACCTATGGCTACACCTTC.

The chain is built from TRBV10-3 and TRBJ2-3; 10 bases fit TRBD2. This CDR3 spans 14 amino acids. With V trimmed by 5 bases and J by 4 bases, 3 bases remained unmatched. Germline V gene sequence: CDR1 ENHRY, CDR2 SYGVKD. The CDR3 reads CAISPGLAPDTQYF. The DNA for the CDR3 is TGTGCCATCAGTCCGGGACTAGCGCCAGATACGCAGTATTTT.

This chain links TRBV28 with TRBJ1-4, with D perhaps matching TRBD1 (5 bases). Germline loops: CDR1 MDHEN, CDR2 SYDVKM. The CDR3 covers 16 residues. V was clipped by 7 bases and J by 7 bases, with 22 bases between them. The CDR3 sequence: CASKPGGAGQGEKLFF. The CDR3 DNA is TGTGCCAGCAAACCGGGGGGTGCAGGGCAAGGTGAAAAACTGTTTTTT.

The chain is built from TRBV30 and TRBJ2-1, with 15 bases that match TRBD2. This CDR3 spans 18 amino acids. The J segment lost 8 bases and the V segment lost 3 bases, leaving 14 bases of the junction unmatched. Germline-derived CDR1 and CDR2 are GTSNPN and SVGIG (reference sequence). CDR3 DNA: TGTGCCTGGAGCCTAGGGACTAGCGGGAGGTTGGTCGTTGATGAGCAGTTCTTC. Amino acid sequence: CAWSLGTSGRLVVDEQFF.

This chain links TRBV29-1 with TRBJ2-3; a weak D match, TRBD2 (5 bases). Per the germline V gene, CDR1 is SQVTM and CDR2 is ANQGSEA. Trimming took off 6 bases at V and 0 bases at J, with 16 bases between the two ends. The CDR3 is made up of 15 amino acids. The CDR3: CSVYRTGTSTDTQYF. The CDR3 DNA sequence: TGCAGCGTCTATCGGACTGGAACTAGCACAGATACGCAGTATTTT.

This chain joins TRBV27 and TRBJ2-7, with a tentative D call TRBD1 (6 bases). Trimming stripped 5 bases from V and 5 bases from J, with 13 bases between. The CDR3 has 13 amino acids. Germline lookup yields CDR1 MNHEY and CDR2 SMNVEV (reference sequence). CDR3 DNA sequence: TGTGCCAGCAGTCCCGGGACACCCCACGAGCAGTACTTC. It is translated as CASSPGTPHEQYF.

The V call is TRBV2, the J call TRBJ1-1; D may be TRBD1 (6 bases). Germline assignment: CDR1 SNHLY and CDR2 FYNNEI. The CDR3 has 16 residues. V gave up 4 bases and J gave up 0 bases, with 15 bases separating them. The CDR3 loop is CASSGRGGLMNTEAFF. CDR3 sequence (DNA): TGTGCCAGCAGTGGGAGGGGGGGCCTGATGAACACTGAAGCTTTCTTT.

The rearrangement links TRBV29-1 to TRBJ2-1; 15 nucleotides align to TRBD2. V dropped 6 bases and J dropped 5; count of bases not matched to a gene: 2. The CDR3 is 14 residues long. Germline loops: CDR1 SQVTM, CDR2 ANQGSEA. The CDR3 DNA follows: TGCAGCGTAGGACTAGCGGGAGGGCACAATGAGCAGTTCTTC. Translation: CSVGLAGGHNEQFF.

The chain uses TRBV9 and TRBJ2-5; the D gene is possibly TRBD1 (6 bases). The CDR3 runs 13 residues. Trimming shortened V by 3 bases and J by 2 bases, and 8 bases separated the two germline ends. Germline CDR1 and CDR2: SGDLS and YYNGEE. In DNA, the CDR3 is TGTGCCAGCAGCGCACAGGGACAAGAGACCCAGTACTTC. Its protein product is CASSAQGQETQYF.

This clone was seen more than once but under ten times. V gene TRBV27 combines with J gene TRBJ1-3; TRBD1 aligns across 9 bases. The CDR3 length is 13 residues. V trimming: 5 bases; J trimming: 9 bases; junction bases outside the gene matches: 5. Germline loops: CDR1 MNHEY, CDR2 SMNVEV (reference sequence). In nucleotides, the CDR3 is TGTGCCAGCAGTGCGACAGGGGGACGCACCATATATTTT. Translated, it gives CASSATGGRTIYF.

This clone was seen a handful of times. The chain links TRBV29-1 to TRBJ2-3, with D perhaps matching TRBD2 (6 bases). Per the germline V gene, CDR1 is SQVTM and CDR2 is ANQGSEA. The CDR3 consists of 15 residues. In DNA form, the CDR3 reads TGCACCACCTATGGGGCTAGCGAGACGGCAGATACGCAGTATTTT. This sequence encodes CTTYGASETADTQYF.

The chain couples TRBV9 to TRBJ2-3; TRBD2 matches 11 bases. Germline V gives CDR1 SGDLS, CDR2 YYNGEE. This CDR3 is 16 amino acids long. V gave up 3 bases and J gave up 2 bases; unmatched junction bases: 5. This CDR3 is CASSARTSGSTDTQYF. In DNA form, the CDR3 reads TGTGCCAGCAGCGCCAGGACTAGCGGGTCCACAGATACGCAGTATTTT.

CDR3 sequence: CASSRGGPGDEQFF. CDR3 nucleotides: TGCGCCAGCAGCCGGGGTGGGCCCGGCGATGAGCAGTTCTTC. The chain carries TRBV5-1 and TRBJ2-1; the D gene is possibly TRBD2 (5 bases). Germline CDR1 and CDR2: SGHRS and YFSETQ. This CDR3 has 14 residues. V was cut by 4 bases and J by 8 bases, with 16 bases left in between.

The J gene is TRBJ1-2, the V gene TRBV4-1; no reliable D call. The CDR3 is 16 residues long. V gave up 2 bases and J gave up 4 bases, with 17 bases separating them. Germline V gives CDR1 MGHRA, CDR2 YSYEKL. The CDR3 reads CASSQPRAGNFYGYTF. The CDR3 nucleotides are TGCGCCAGCAGCCAACCGAGGGCGGGCAACTTCTATGGCTACACCTTC.

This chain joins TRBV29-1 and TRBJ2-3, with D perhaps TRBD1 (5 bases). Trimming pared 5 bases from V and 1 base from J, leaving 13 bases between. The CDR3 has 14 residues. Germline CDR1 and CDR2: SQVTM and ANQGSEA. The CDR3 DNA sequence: TGCAGCGTTCGTCAGGGTATCCGCACAGATACGCAGTATTTT. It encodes CSVRQGIRTDTQYF.

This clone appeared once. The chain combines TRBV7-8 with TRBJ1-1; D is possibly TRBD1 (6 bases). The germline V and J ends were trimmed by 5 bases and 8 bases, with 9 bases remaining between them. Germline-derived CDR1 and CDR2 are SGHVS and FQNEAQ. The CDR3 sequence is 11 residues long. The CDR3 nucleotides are TGTGCCAGCAGCCGGACAGCCGAAGCTTTCTTT. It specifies CASSRTAEAFF.

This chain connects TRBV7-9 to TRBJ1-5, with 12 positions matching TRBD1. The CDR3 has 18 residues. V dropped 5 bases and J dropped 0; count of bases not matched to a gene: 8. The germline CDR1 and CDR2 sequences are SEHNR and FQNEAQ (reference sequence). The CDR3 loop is CASSHGTGGFGSNQPQHF. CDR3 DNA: TGTGCCAGCAGCCACGGGACAGGGGGCTTCGGTAGCAATCAGCCCCAGCATTTT.

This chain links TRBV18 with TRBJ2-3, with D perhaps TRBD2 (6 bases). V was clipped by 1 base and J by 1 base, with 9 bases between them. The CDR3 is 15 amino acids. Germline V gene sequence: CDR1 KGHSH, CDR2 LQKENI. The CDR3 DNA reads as TGTGCCAGCTCACCACAGTCTAGCGGCACAGATACGCAGTATTTT. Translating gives CASSPQSSGTDTQYF.

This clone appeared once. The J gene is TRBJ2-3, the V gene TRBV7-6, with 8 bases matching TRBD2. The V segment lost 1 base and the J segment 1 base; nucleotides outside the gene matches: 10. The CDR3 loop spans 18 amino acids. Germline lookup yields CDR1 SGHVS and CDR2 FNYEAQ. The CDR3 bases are TGTGCCAGCAGCTTAGGGGGACTAGGCGGCTTGGGCACAGATACGCAGTATTTT. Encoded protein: CASSLGGLGGLGTDTQYF.

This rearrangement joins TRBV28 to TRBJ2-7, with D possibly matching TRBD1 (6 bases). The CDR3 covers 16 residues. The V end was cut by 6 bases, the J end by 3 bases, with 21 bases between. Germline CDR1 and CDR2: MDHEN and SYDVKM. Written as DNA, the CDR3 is TGTGCCAGCAGGGCGGCAGGGGACCGTCTAAGCTACGAGCAGTACTTC. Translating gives CASRAAGDRLSYEQYF.

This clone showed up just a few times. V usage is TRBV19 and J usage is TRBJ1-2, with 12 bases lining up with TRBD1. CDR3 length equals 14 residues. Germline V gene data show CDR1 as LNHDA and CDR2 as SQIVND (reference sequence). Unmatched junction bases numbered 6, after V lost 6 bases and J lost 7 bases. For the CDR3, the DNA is TGTGCCAGTAGGTTAGGGACAGGGGGCCGTGGCTACACCTTC. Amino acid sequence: CASRLGTGGRGYTF.

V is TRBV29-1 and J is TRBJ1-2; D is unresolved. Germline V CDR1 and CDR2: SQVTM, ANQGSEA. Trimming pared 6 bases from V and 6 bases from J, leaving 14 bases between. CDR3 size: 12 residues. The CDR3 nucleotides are TGCAGCGTGCCGAATAATCGGGATGGCTACACCTTC. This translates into CSVPNNRDGYTF.

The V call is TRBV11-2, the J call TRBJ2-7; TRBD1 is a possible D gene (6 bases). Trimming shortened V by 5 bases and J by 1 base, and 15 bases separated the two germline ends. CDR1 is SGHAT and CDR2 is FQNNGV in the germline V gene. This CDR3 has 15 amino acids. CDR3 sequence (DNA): TGTGCCAGCAGCCCACTCAGAGGGGGTTCCTACGAGCAGTACTTC. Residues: CASSPLRGGSYEQYF.

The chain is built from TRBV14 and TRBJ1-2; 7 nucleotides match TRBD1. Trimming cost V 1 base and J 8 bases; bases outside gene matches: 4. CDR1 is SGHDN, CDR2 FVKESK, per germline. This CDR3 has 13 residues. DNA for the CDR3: TGTGCCAGCAGCCAAGGGGGGGACAGAGGCTACACCTTC. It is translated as CASSQGGDRGYTF.

CDR3 amino acids: CASSTRGPRDTQYF. The CDR3 DNA sequence: TGTGCCAGTAGTACCCGTGGTCCTCGGGATACGCAGTATTTT. The chain is built from TRBV19 and TRBJ2-3; unclear D gene. Per the germline V gene, CDR1 is LNHDA and CDR2 is SQIVND (reference sequence). V gave up 4 bases and J gave up 6 bases, with 14 bases separating them. This CDR3 contains 14 residues.

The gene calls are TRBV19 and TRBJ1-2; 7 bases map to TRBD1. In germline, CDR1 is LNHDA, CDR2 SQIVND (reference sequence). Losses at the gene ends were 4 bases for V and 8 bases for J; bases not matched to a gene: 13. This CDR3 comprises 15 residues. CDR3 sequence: CASSTGQEGGSGYTF. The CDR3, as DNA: TGTGCCAGTAGTACAGGACAGGAAGGAGGAAGCGGCTACACCTTC.

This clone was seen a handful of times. The CDR3 region has the DNA TGTGCCTGGAGTATTGCGGGTAACACCGGGGAGCTGTTTTTT. This sequence encodes CAWSIAGNTGELFF. The chain joins TRBV30 to TRBJ2-2; tentative D call: TRBD2 (5 bases). The germline CDR1 and CDR2 sequences are GTSNPN and SVGIG (reference sequence). The CDR3 length is 14 residues. V dropped 2 bases and J dropped 2 bases, with 9 bases sitting between them. Using reference TRBV30 and TRBJ2-2 for the parts outside the CDR3, the full variable domain is SQTIHQWPATLVQPVGSPLSLECTVEGTSNPNLYWYRQAAGRGLQLLFYSVGIGQISSEVPQNLSASRPQDRQFILSSKKLLLSDSGFYLCAWSIAGNTGELFFGEGSRLTVL.

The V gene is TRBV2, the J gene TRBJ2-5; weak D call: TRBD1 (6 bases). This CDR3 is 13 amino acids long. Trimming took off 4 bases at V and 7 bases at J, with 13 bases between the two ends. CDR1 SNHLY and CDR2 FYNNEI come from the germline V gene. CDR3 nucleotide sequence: TGTGCCAGCAGTGCCGGACAGAGTGGGACCCAGTACTTC. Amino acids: CASSAGQSGTQYF.

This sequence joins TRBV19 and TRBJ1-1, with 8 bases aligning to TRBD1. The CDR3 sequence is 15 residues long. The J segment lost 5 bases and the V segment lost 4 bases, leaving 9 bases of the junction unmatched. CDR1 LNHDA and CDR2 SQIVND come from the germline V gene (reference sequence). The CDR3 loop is CASSTGWGQETEAFF. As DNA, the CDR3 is TGTGCCAGTAGTACAGGGTGGGGACAGGAAACTGAAGCTTTCTTT.